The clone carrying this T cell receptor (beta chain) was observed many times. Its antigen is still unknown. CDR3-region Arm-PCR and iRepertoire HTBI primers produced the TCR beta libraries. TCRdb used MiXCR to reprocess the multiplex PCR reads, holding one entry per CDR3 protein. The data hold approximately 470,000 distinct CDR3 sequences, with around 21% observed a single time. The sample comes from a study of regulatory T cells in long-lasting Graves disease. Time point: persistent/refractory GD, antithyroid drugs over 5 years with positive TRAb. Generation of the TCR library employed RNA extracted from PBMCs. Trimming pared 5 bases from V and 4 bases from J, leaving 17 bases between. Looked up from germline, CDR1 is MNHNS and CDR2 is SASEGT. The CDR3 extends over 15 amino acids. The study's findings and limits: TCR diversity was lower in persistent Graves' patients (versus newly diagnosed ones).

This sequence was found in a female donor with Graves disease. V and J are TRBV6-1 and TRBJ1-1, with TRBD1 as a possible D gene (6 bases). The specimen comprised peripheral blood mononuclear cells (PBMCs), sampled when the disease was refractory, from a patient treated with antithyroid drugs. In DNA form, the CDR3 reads TGTGCCAGCAGTACCTCACAGGGATTCGGCACTGAAGCTTTCTTT. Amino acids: CASSTSQGFGTEAFF.